This T cell receptor (beta chain) comes out of a study of blood T cell repertoires in COVID-19. Trimming removed 3 bases at V and 0 bases at J, with 10 bases between. The CDR3 is 15 amino acids. Germline lookup yields CDR1 SGDLS and CDR2 YYNGEE. Method: immunoSEQ multiplex PCR; TCRdb's copy keeps in-frame clones and lacks some. The table shows approximately 150,000 clones, with over 80% occurring only once. Within 2 weeks of study entry, exposed participants had contacted a PCR-confirmed or clinician-diagnosed COVID-19 case. This TCR came from a man aged 70 or older who had been exposed to COVID-19. Sequencing was carried out using PBMCs or T cells enriched from blood (not recorded which). The chain uses TRBV9 and TRBJ1-5, with D possibly TRBD1 on 5 matching bases. Written as DNA, the CDR3 is TGTGCCAGCAGCGCCGAGCAGGGTAGCAATCAGCCCCAGCATTTT. Its protein is CASSAEQGSNQPQHF.